This T cell receptor beta chain was profiled in a study of T cells in Graves' hyperthyroidism and ophthalmopathy (dated by TCRdb to between 2018 and 2021). Broadly, across the study: Peripheral blood samples were taken at initial diagnosis, before any treatment was given. A discovery cohort of about a hundred patients, roughly 45 with Graves' ophthalmopathy and 55 to 60 with stable Graves' hyperthyroidism, was used to find distinguishing TCR V-J signatures. Whether ophthalmopathy could be predicted prospectively was tested in an independent validation cohort made up of roughly 19 hyperthyroidism patients plus 17 patients who later progressed to ophthalmopathy. For training and testing, the roughly 93 patients in the discovery cohort were randomly divided in a 7:3 ratio. The study also compared thyroid tissue and blood T-cell repertoires from 6 or 7 Graves' hyperthyroidism patients. After blood sampling, hyperthyroidism patients were treated with methimazole at a starting dose of 30 mg daily, and ophthalmopathy patients were treated with high-dose intravenous methylprednisolone. According to the paper, TCR Vbeta CDR3 sequencing was carried out on 135 peripheral blood samples, which came from around 43 ophthalmopathy, 80 or so hyperthyroidism and some 17 progressor patients. The paper as a whole reports these results and caveats: Most expanded thyroid clonotypes (frequency above 0.001) were also detected in blood, suggesting blood repertoires may reflect thyroid immune responses. During validation, the model predicted progression to ophthalmopathy a median of around 6 months ahead of onset, with around 71% sensitivity and around 73% specificity. Sample size was not statistically predetermined, and blinding of investigators to group allocation was not performed. A model built on a 13 V-J signature distinguished ophthalmopathy from stable hyperthyroidism, reaching roughly 88% sensitivity and 81.08% specificity in cross-validation and 80%/75% in testing.

Graves' hyperthyroidism was defined as stable when no progression to ophthalmopathy occurred over 18 months of follow-up. Hyperthyroidism patients were aged 18 to 65 years and newly diagnosed, with disease duration of less than 2 months. Exclusion was applied to patients with uncontrolled infections, other autoimmune diseases, pregnancy or lactation. Diagnoses were based on clinical symptoms, serum thyroxine and TRAb, thyroid ultrasound and orbital computed tomography. Ficoll-Paque density gradient centrifugation was used to isolate PBMCs from approximately 10 ml of fresh peripheral blood. Trizol reagent was used to extract total RNA, and RNA quality was then checked on an Agilent 2100 Bioanalyzer. Germline trimming: 6 bases from V, 1 base from J; junction bases outside gene matches: 5. Sequences PRHDT (CDR1) and FYEKMQ (CDR2) are obtained from the germline V gene (reference sequence). The CDR3 holds 14 amino acids from the cysteine to the phenylalanine. The DNA shown is the 42-base CDR3, in frame from base 1.

Amplification of TCR beta CDR3 regions was carried out from RNA transcripts. The TCR CDR3 was subjected to a first round of RT-PCR using the HTBI primer set and the Qiagen OneStep RT-PCR kit. A second multiplex PCR round built the libraries, followed by size selection and purification. Paired-end sequencing of the libraries was performed with 100 bp reads on an Illumina HiSeq2000. As for how the authors treated the data: SOAPnuke was used to process the raw data, throwing out any read that contained adapters or uncalled bases, had a mean Phred below 15, or lacked an exact constant-primer or identifier match. High-quality paired reads were merged with COPE v1.2.5, and unique nucleotide sequences were defined as clonotypes. MiTCR v1.1 was used to align clonotypes to the IMGT TRBV, TRBD and TRBJ reference segments. Analysis was restricted to V-J combinations with a frequency above 0.0001, which covered roughly 99% of repertoires. A TCS score was defined as the ratio of F50 (clonal expansion) to E x V (chaos), with BLOSUM62-based TCRdist applied between CDR3 peptides within each V-J. Welch's t-statistics and random forest reduced roughly 500 V-J features to some 14, which were used in a naive Bayes classifier (R e1071). TCRdb applied fastp at Q25 and MiXCR to the public reads, then kept only in-frame beta chains. Under each unique CDR3 protein, matching rows form one entry showing the most common genes and DNA. Clone size and V and J calls follow TCRdb, not the original study. A total of under 400,000 distinct CDR3 sequences appear in this sample, roughly 14% of them only once. About 10% of the sample rests with the top ten.

At least ten counts were recorded for this clonotype. Its specific antigen is unknown. The sample holds no much larger clone one base away, and base qualities are not on file. The receptor chain draws on TRBV13 and TRBJ1-1, and 7 junction bases match TRBD1. Material: blood. This receptor was taken from a woman in her fifties or sixties with Graves' hyperthyroidism. Read as DNA, the sequence is TGTGCCAGCAGACCCGACAGGGAGAACACTGAAGCTTTCTTT. It is translated as CASRPDRENTEAFF.